These 22 T cell receptor beta chains were all obtained from the same sample, sequenced in a study of regulatory T cells in long-lasting Graves disease. Time point of the sample: newly diagnosed GD, antithyroid drugs for less than 3 months. RNA from PBMCs was the source of the TCR library. Construction of the TCR beta libraries employed iRepertoire HTBI primers in conjunction with Arm-PCR of CDR3 regions. TCRdb reanalysed the multiplex PCR reads using MiXCR and keeps one entry per CDR3 protein. The sample shows 350,000 to 450,000 distinct CDR3 sequences, approximately 15% of them seen only once. These data also formed part of another study, on T cells in Graves' hyperthyroidism and ophthalmopathy.

The input for sequencing was peripheral blood mononuclear cells (PBMCs), taken at new diagnosis, from a patient treated with antithyroid drugs. All receptors come from a man aged 40-49 years with Graves disease.

This clonotype has more than one count but fewer than ten. It may be a read error: a sequence one base away is much more abundant. The V call is TRBV6-1, the J call TRBJ2-2; the D gene could be TRBD1 or TRBD2 (5 bases each). The CDR3 totals 13 residues. Germline CDR1 is MNHNS and CDR2 is SASEGT. V dropped 3 bases and J dropped 7 bases, with 9 bases sitting between them. Here the CDR3 reads CASSDGDGGELFF. CDR3 DNA: TGTGCCAGCAGTGACGGGGACGGCGGGGAGCTGTTTTTT.

This clonotype was seen many times. The chain employs TRBV18 and TRBJ1-3, with D unresolved. Trimming shortened V by 1 base and J by 0 bases, and 10 bases separated the two germline ends. This CDR3 has 16 amino acids. Germline-derived CDR1 and CDR2 are KGHSH and LQKENI. The CDR3: CASSPLAGSSGNTIYF. The CDR3 DNA sequence: TGTGCCAGCTCACCACTCGCCGGAAGCTCTGGAAACACCATATATTTT.

Many counts were recorded for this clonotype. V and J are TRBV2 and TRBJ1-1; 7 nucleotides line up with TRBD1. Germline CDR1 is SNHLY and CDR2 is FYNNEI. The CDR3 runs to 14 residues. The V and J ends lost 6 bases and 1 base, in that order; junction bases with no gene match: 5. CDR3 loop: CASSPWTGNTEAFF. CDR3 nucleotides: TGTGCCAGCAGCCCATGGACAGGGAACACTGAAGCTTTCTTT.

About this clonotype itself: A far larger clone differs by one base, so this is likely a read error. This chain connects TRBV6-5 to TRBJ2-5, with a possible D match to TRBD2 (6 bases). In germline, CDR1 is MNHEY, CDR2 SVGAGI. The CDR3 length is 14 residues. CDR3 loop: CASSWERVQGTQYF. The CDR3 DNA follows: TGTGCCAGCAGTTGGGAGCGGGTCCAAGGGACCCAGTACTTC.

With respect to this clonotype: This may be a read error, as it is one base from a much larger clone. This is likely a read error, given that the CDR3 carries no conserved phenylalanine or tryptophan at its end. The chain links TRBV15 to TRBJ2-5, with unresolved D. Germline V gene lookup returns CDR1 LNHNV and CDR2 YYDKDF (reference sequence). Trimming removed 5 bases from V and 5 bases from J, with 9 bases in between. This CDR3 contains 12 residues. CDR3 nucleotide sequence: TGTGCCACCAGCGGGCTATACGAGACCCAGTACTAC. Encoded protein: CATSGLYETQYY.

This clonotype was found many times. This rearrangement joins TRBV20-1 to TRBJ2-5, with 8 bases aligning to TRBD2. CDR1 is DFQATT and CDR2 is SNEGSKA in the germline V gene (reference sequence). V was pared by 3 bases and J by 2 bases, with 8 bases of the junction left unmatched. The CDR3 loop spans 15 amino acids. The CDR3 reads CSASFGGAGQETQYF. CDR3 DNA: TGCAGTGCTAGTTTCGGGGGGGCGGGTCAAGAGACCCAGTACTTC.

Note on this clonotype: A far larger clone is a single base away, which makes a read error likely. The chain combines TRBV28 with TRBJ2-1; a possible D gene is TRBD2 (6 bases). The J call may be mistaken, given a closer DNA end match to TRBJ2-5. Germline assignment: CDR1 MDHEN and CDR2 SYDVKM. The CDR3 is 13 residues long. The CDR3 region is CASSTRGPVTQYF. The CDR3 bases are TGTGCCAGCTCGACGCGGGGACCGGTGACCCAGTACTTC.

This clonotype was counted ten times or more. The chain joins TRBV5-1 to TRBJ1-1, with D tentatively TRBD1 (5 bases). The V gene's germline CDR1 is SGHRS and CDR2 YFSETQ. CDR3 length: 17 residues. V was trimmed by 0 bases and J by 0 bases, leaving 15 bases between them. The CDR3 nucleotides are TGCGCCAGCAGCTTGGCCCTACCACGGACACTGAACACTGAAGCTTTCTTT. It translates to CASSLALPRTLNTEAFF.

This chain links TRBV11-2 with TRBJ2-1; 14 bases align to TRBD2. This CDR3 spans 16 amino acids. CDR1 and CDR2 (germline): SGHAT, FQNNGV. With 5 bases clipped from V and 7 bases from J, the junction kept 7 bases outside the gene matches. The CDR3 is CASSRRLAGGMNEQFF. For the CDR3, the DNA is TGTGCCAGCAGCCGACGACTAGCGGGGGGGATGAATGAGCAGTTCTTC.

On this clonotype itself: Possible read error: a much larger clone is one base away. This chain connects TRBV6-1 to TRBJ2-5; 12 nucleotides align to TRBD2. The CDR3 spans 13 residues. Germline V gene data show CDR1 as MNHNS and CDR2 as SASEGT. This CDR3 reads CAGRLAGEETQYF. In DNA, the CDR3 is TGTGCCGGCAGACTAGCGGGGGAAGAGACCCAGTACTTC.

At least ten counts were recorded for this clonotype. V usage is TRBV5-5 and J usage is TRBJ2-7; D assignment may be TRBD1 or TRBD2 (6 bases each). The V gene lost 1 base and the J gene lost 1 base, with 12 bases spanning the gap. Germline loops: CDR1 SGHKS, CDR2 YYEKEE (reference sequence). This CDR3 is built from 15 residues. CDR3 sequence (DNA): TGTGCCAGCAGCTTGTGGGGGGCTGGTTCCTACGAGCAGTACTTC. This translates into CASSLWGAGSYEQYF. The variable domain in full, completed from reference TRBV5-5 and TRBJ2-7, reads DAGVTQSPTHLIKTRGQQVTLRCSPISGHKSVSWYQQVLGQGPQFIFQYYEKEERGRGNFPDRFSARQFPNYSSELNVNALLLGDSALYLCASSLWGAGSYEQYFGPGTRLTVT.

The sample holds many counts of this clonotype. V usage is TRBV28 and J usage is TRBJ2-7; D is possibly TRBD1 or TRBD2 (5 bases each). Trimming pared 6 bases from V and 0 bases from J, leaving 15 bases between. Germline V gene lookup returns CDR1 MDHEN and CDR2 SYDVKM. The CDR3 runs to 15 residues. The CDR3 loop reads CASSETGRLSYEQYF. As DNA, the CDR3 is TGTGCCAGCAGCGAGACGGGACGGCTCTCCTACGAGCAGTACTTC.

The rearrangement uses TRBV4-1 and TRBJ1-1, with 8 bases fitting TRBD1. CDR1 MGHRA and CDR2 YSYEKL come from the germline V gene. The CDR3 extends over 14 amino acids. J lost 5 bases, V lost 0 bases, and 2 bases had no gene match. In nucleotides, the CDR3 is TGCGCCAGCAGCCAAGACAGGGGGCGGACTGAAGCTTTCTTT. This sequence encodes CASSQDRGRTEAFF.

Comment on this clonotype: A much larger clone lies a single base off, so this may be a read error. The chain carries TRBV7-9 and TRBJ1-4, with D possibly TRBD1 on 5 matching bases. Looked up from germline, CDR1 is SEHNR and CDR2 is FQNEAQ (reference sequence). This CDR3 comprises 15 residues. The CDR3: CVSSIGTSTNEKLFF. CDR3 DNA sequence: TGTGTCAGCAGCATCGGGACCTCAACTAATGAAAAACTGTTTTTT.

The chain joins TRBV4-1 to TRBJ1-1; D may be TRBD1 (6 bases). In germline, CDR1 is MGHRA, CDR2 YSYEKL. This CDR3 is 15 amino acids long. V gave up 3 bases and J gave up 7 bases, with 18 bases separating them. The CDR3 DNA reads TGCGCCAGCAGCCAGGCCCCGGGACAAGCATTTGAAGCTTTCTTT. This sequence encodes CASSQAPGQAFEAFF.

This clonotype turned up a few times. V gene TRBV5-1 combines with J gene TRBJ2-2; 10 positions match TRBD1. This CDR3 spans 15 amino acids. Germline CDR1 SGHRS, CDR2 YFSETQ. Trimming cost V 3 bases and J 3 bases; bases outside gene matches: 2. The CDR3 region is CASSWGTGDTGELFF. The CDR3 DNA reads TGCGCCAGCAGCTGGGGGACAGGGGACACCGGGGAGCTGTTTTTT.

This clonotype appeared many times. The chain joins TRBV2 to TRBJ2-7; 13 bases agree with TRBD2. CDR3 length: 17 residues. CDR1 and CDR2 (germline): SNHLY, FYNNEI. V shed 6 bases and J 7 bases; nucleotides not matched to a gene: 15. The CDR3 nucleotides read TGTGCCAGCAGCCCGACTAGCGGGGGGCCCACCCCCCAGGAGCAGTACTTC. It translates to CASSPTSGGPTPQEQYF.

There are a few counts of this clonotype. V and J are TRBV14 and TRBJ1-6; maybe TRBD1 (6 bases). The CDR3 contains 14 residues. V was cut by 10 bases and J by 7 bases, with 17 bases left in between. Germline V gives CDR1 SGHDN, CDR2 FVKESK. The CDR3 is CATREGVVNSPLHF. In DNA form, the CDR3 reads TGTGCCACTCGGGAGGGGGTGGTAAATTCACCCCTCCACTTT.

This sequence joins TRBV2 and TRBJ2-1; D may match TRBD1 or TRBD2 (5 bases each). This CDR3 contains 14 residues. V dropped 4 bases and J dropped 6 bases, with 13 bases sitting between them. The germline V gene has CDR1 SNHLY and CDR2 FYNNEI. The CDR3 DNA is TGTGCCAGCAGTGCCCCGGGGCCCTCCAATGAGCAGTTCTTC. Its protein is CASSAPGPSNEQFF.

This clonotype has only a few counts. J is TRBJ2-3 and V is TRBV6-1; D gene ambiguous. Trimming removed 6 bases from V and 4 bases from J, with 17 bases in between. Germline CDR1 MNHNS, CDR2 SASEGT. The CDR3 extends over 15 amino acids. The CDR3 loop reads CASSPYSDWPDTQYF. The DNA of the CDR3 is TGTGCCAGCAGCCCTTACTCAGACTGGCCAGATACGCAGTATTTT.

This clonotype has just a few counts. The V and J genes are TRBV20-1 and TRBJ2-1; TRBD2 matches 8 bases. The CDR3 runs 13 residues. Germline CDR1 and CDR2: DFQATT and SNEGSKA (reference sequence). With V trimmed by 6 bases and J by 6 bases, 7 bases remained unmatched. The CDR3 bases are TGCAGTGCAATAGCGGGGAGGGTCAATGAGCAGTTCTTC. Translated, it gives CSAIAGRVNEQFF.

The V gene is TRBV4-3, the J gene TRBJ2-7, with D unresolved. This CDR3 has 15 residues. Germline CDR1 is LGHNA and CDR2 is YSLEER. Trimming removed 0 bases from V and 5 bases from J, with 14 bases in between. CDR3 region: CASSQEVFPIHEQYF. CDR3 in DNA: TGCGCCAGCAGCCAAGAAGTGTTTCCGATCCACGAGCAGTACTTC.